A single sample gave rise to the 2 T cell receptor beta chains below, sequenced in a study of blood T cells in healthy people across ages. The use of a sample-barcoded 5' primer and a J-beta primer mix characterized a second PCR of roughly 7 to 11 cycles. Each CDR3 protein is one row after TCRdb ran MiXCR on the 5' RACE reads. The sample lists 920,000 or so distinct CDR3 sequences; 45% were seen once. Input material: blood. The source of these receptors is an older woman in good health.

V and J are TRBV29-1 and TRBJ1-2; possibly TRBD1 for D (6 bases). Trimming took 0 bases from V and 4 from J, leaving 18 bases between them. This CDR3 region has 16 residues. From germline, CDR1 is SQVTM and CDR2 ANQGSEA. Here the CDR3 DNA reads TGCAGCGTTGAAGATCCTGGTCTACAGGGAGTCTATGGCTACACCTTC. Translated, it gives CSVEDPGLQGVYGYTF. Together with reference TRBV29-1 and TRBJ1-2, the CDR3 gives the full variable domain: SAVISQKPSRDICQRGTSLTIQCQVDSQVTMMFWYRQQPGQSLTLIATANQGSEATYESGFVIDKFPISRPNLTFSTLTVSNMSPEDSSIYLCSVEDPGLQGVYGYTFGSGTRLTVV.

This clonotype turned up a few times. The CDR3 bases are TGTGCCAGCAGTCCCTTGACAGGTACCTCTGGGGCCAACGTCCTGACTTTC. Its protein is CASSPLTGTSGANVLTF. The chain is built from TRBV12-3 or TRBV12-4 and TRBJ2-6, with D perhaps matching TRBD1 (6 bases). The CDR3 is 17 amino acids. V was shortened by 5 bases and J by 0 bases, with 14 bases between the two germline ends.